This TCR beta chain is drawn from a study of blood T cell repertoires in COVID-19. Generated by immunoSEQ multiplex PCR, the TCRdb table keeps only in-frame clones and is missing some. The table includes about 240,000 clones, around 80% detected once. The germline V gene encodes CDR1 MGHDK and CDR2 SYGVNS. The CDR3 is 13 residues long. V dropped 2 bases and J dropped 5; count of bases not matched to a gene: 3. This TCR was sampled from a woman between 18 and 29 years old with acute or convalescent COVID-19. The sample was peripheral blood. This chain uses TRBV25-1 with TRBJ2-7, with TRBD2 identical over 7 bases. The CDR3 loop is CASSERAGDEQYF. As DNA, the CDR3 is TGTGCCAGCAGTGAACGGGCGGGAGACGAGCAGTACTTC.